The present TCR beta chain was sequenced within a study of blood T cell repertoires in COVID-19. Study overall: PBMCs, B-cell-depleted T cells, or T cells were the source of the cDNA or gDNA that made up the material.

The repertoire was sequenced with immunoSEQ multiplex PCR; TCRdb's copy has only in-frame clones and lacks some. Altogether approximately 300,000 clones are present, about 90% being singletons, with the ten largest covering about 4%. This TCR was recovered from a woman aged 40-49 years with acute or convalescent COVID-19. The source material was peripheral blood.

CDR3 coding DNA: TGTGCCATCAGTTCTGCCGGGGGGAGGGATAACACTGAAGCTTTCTTT. It yields the protein CAISSAGGRDNTEAFF. V gene TRBV10-3 combines with J gene TRBJ1-1; perhaps TRBD1 as D (5 bases). Looked up from germline, CDR1 is ENHRY and CDR2 is SYGVKD. V shed 5 bases and J shed 2 bases, with 18 bases lying between them. CDR3 length: 16 residues.